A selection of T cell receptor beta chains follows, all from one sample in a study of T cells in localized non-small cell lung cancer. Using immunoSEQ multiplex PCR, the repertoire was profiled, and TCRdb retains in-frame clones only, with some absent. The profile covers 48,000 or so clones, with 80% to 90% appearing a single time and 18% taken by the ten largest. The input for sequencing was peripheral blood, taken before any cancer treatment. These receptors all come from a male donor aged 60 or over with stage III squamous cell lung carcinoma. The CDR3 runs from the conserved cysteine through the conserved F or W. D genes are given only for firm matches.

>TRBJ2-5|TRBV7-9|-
TGTGCCAGCAGCCTCCAAGAGACCCAGTACTTC
CASSLQETQYF
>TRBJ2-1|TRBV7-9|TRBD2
TGTGCCAGCAGCTTGGGGGGACTAGCGACAATGGCCAATGAGCAGTTCTTC
CASSLGGLATMANEQFF
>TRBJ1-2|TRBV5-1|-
TGCGCCAGCAGCTTGGGTCCGGGGAACTATGGCTACACCTTC
CASSLGPGNYGYTF
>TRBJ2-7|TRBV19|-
TGTGCCAGTTCGTTGAGACAAAGCTACGAGCAGTACTTC
CASSLRQSYEQYF
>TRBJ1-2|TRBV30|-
TGTGCCTGGAGTGTAGGAGGTGCCCTCGGCTATGGCTACACCTTC
CAWSVGGALGYGYTF
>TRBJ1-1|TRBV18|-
TGTGCCAGCTCACCGGCCGGAGGGCCTATGAACACTGAAGCTTTCTTT
CASSPAGGPMNTEAFF
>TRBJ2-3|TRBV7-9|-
TGTGCCAGCAGCCCCTTGCGGGGAATCACAGATACGCAGTATTTT
CASSPLRGITDTQYF
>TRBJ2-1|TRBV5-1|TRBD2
TGCGCCAGCAGCTTGTTACTAGCGGGAGGTACGAATGAGCAGTTCTTC
CASSLLLAGGTNEQFF
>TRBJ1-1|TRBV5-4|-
TGTGCCAGCAGCTTGTGGGGGGGAGTTAGTGAAGCTTTCTTT
CASSLWGGVSEAFF
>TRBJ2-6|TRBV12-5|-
TGTGCTAGTGGACAGGGTGCTGGGGCCAACGTCCTGACTTTC
CASGQGAGANVLTF
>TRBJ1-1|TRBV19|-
TGTGCCAGTAATTGGCACACTGAAGCTTTCTTT
CASNWHTEAFF
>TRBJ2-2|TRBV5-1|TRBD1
TGCGCCAGCAGCTCGACAGGGTTGACCGGGGAGCTGTTTTTT
CASSSTGLTGELFF
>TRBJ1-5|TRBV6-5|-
TGTGCCAGCAGTTACTCTCTGGGGAATCAGCCCCAGCATTTT
CASSYSLGNQPQHF
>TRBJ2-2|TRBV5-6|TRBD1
TGTGCCAGCAGCTGGACAGGGGCCGGGGAGCTGTTTTTT
CASSWTGAGELFF
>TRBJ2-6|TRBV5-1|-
TGCGCCAGCAGCTTGGGGAACTCCGCAGGGACTGGGGCCAACGTCCTGACTTTC
CASSLGNSAGTGANVLTF